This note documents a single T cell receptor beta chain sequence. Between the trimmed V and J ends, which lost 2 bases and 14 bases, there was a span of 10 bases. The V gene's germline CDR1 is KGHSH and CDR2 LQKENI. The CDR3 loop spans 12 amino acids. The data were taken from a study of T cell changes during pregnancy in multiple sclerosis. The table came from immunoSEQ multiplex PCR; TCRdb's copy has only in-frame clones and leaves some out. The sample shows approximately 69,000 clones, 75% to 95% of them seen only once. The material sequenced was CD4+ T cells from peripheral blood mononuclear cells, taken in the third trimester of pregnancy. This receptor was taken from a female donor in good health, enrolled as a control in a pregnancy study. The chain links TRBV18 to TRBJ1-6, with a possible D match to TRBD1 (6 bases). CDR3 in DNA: TGTGCCAGCTCACCAAACAGGGACACCCTCCACTTT. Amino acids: CASSPNRDTLHF.